This T cell receptor (beta chain) was recorded in a study of T cell responses to AZD1222 COVID-19 vaccine. Assay used: immunoSEQ multiplex PCR; TCRdb lists only in-frame clones, some missing. The sample gives 90,000 to 120,000 clones, nearly 90% of which show up once; around 4.5% is in the top ten. This clone has a single count. The length of the CDR3 is 13 residues. V shed 4 bases and J shed 5 bases, with 9 bases lying between them. The TCR was taken from an adult who received the AZD1222 COVID-19 vaccine. This specimen consisted of peripheral blood, obtained 28 days after the second AZD1222 dose. The V and J genes are TRBV12-3 or TRBV12-4 and TRBJ2-1; D is possibly TRBD2 (6 bases). The CDR3 DNA sequence: TGTGCCAGCAGTTCGCGCGGGAACAATGAGCAGTTCTTC. It translates to CASSSRGNNEQFF.